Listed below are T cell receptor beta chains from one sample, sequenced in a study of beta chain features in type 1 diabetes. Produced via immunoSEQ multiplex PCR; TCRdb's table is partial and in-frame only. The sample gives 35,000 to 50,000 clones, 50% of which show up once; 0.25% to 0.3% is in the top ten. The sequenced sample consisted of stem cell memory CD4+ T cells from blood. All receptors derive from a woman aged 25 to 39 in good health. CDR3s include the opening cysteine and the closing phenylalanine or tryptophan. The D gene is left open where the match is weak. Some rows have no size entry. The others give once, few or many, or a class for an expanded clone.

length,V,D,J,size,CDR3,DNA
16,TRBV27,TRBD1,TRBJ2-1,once,CASRPWTGKGQHEQFF,TGTGCCAGCAGACCCTGGACAGGGAAAGGCCAGCATGAGCAGTTCTTC
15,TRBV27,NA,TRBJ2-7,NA,CASRPTGVGSYEQYF,TGTGCCAGCAGGCCCACCGGGGTAGGGTCCTACGAGCAGTACTTC
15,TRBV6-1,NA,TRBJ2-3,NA,CASSEALGAADTQYF,TGTGCCAGCAGTGAAGCGCTTGGCGCGGCAGATACGCAGTATTTT
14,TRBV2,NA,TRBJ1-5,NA,CASSEAQRNQPQHF,TGTGCCAGCAGTGAAGCGCAGCGGAATCAGCCCCAGCATTTT
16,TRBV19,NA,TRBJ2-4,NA,CASSITLVLAKNIQYF,TGTGCCAGTAGTATAACTTTGGTTTTAGCCAAAAACATTCAGTACTTC
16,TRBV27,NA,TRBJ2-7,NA,CASSLRRRAGSYEQYF,TGTGCCAGCAGTCTACGACGGAGGGCCGGCTCCTACGAGCAGTACTTC
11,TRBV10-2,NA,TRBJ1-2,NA,CASSASHGYTF,TGCGCCAGCAGTGCGAGCCATGGCTACACCTTC
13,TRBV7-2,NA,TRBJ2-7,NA,CASSLEAGRQQYF,TGTGCCAGCAGCTTAGAGGCAGGGCGGCAGCAGTACTTC
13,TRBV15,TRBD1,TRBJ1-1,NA,CATSGQGHTEAFF,TGTGCCACCTCAGGACAGGGACACACTGAAGCTTTCTTT
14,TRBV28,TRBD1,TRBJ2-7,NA,CASSFLGQSYEQYF,TGTGCCAGCAGTTTTCTGGGACAGTCCTACGAGCAGTACTTC
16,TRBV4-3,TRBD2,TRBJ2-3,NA,CASSQGLAGVGDTQYF,TGCGCCAGCAGCCAAGGCCTAGCGGGAGTTGGAGATACGCAGTATTTT
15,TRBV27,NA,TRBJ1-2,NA,CASSLDPTWSYGYTF,TGTGCCAGCAGTTTAGATCCAACCTGGAGCTATGGCTACACCTTC
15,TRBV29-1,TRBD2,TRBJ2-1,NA,CSVDSLSGRDNEQFF,TGCAGCGTTGATTCGCTTAGCGGGAGGGACAATGAGCAGTTCTTC
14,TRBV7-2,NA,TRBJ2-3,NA,CASSLAWATDTQYF,TGTGCCAGCAGCCTAGCGTGGGCTACTGATACGCAGTATTTT
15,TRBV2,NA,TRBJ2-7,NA,CASGDPTGTSYEQYF,TGTGCCAGCGGAGATCCGACAGGGACTTCCTACGAGCAGTACTTC
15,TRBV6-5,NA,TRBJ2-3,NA,CASSYGHSSTDTQYF,TGTGCCAGCAGTTACGGACACTCTAGCACAGATACGCAGTATTTT
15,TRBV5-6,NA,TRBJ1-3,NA,CASSSYPGSGNTIYF,TGTGCCAGCAGCTCCTATCCAGGGTCTGGAAACACCATATATTTT
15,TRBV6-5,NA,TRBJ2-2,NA,CASRSGTTNTGELFF,TGTGCCAGCAGGTCCGGGACAACGAACACCGGGGAGCTGTTTTTT
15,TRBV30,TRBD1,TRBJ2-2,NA,CAWYPGTGMTGELFF,TGTGCCTGGTACCCCGGGACAGGGATGACCGGGGAGCTGTTTTTT
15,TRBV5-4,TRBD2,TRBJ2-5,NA,CASSRGGDGQETQYF,TGTGCCAGCAGCCGCGGGGGGGACGGCCAAGAGACCCAGTACTTC
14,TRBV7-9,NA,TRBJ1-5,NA,CASSPMPVNQPQHF,TGTGCCAGCAGCCCGATGCCGGTCAATCAGCCCCAGCATTTT
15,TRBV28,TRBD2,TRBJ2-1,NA,CASSPGLAGHNEQFF,TGTGCCAGCAGTCCGGGACTAGCGGGCCACAATGAGCAGTTCTTC
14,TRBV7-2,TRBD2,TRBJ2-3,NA,CASSSTSSRPTQYF,TGTGCCAGCAGCTCGACTAGCAGTCGACCAACGCAGTATTTT
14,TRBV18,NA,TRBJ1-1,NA,CASSFTGEDTEAFF,TGTGCCAGCTCCTTTACGGGAGAGGACACTGAAGCTTTCTTT
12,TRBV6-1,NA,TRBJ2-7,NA,CASTSTEYEQYF,TGTGCCAGCACCTCTACAGAGTACGAGCAGTACTTC
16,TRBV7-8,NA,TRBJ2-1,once,CASSLATSVYTDEQFF,TGTGCCAGCAGCTTAGCGACCAGCGTGTACACGGATGAGCAGTTCTTC
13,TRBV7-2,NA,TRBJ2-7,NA,CASSLKYGDEQYF,TGTGCCAGCAGCTTAAAATACGGAGACGAGCAGTACTTC
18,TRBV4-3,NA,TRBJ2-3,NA,CASSQDPTTGRLADTQYF,TGCGCCAGCAGCCAAGACCCAACGACGGGGAGGTTGGCAGATACGCAGTATTTT
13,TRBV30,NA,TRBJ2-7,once,CAWGPGQTYEQYF,TGTGCCTGGGGACCCGGACAGACCTACGAGCAGTACTTC
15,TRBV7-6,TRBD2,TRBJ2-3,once,CASSLLDSGIDTQYF,TGTGCCAGCAGCTTACTGGATAGCGGGATTGATACGCAGTATTTT